Listed below are T cell receptor beta chains from one sample, sequenced in a study of immune cell composition in non-small cell lung cancer. Here immunoSEQ multiplex PCR was the method, and the copy in TCRdb shows in-frame clones only, minus some. The sample has about 6,700 clones, 70% seen once. The sequencing sample was made of lung tumor tissue. The receptors were sampled from a human donor with non-small cell lung cancer. Both conserved end residues are part of each CDR3. Each record gives: V gene, J gene, D gene, CDR3 protein, CDR3 DNA. The D gene is left open where the match is weak.

>TRBV5-1|TRBJ2-3|TRBD2
CASIDGTSGDGTDTQYF
TGCGCCAGTATCGACGGGACTAGCGGGGATGGCACAGATACGCAGTATTTT
>TRBV30|TRBJ2-7|TRBD1
CAWSIDRANEQYF
TGTGCCTGGAGTATAGACAGGGCAAACGAGCAGTACTTC
>TRBV5-5|TRBJ1-1|TRBD1
CASSSINRGAAFF
TGTGCCAGCAGCTCCATCAACAGGGGGGCGGCTTTCTTT
>TRBV5-6|TRBJ2-3|TRBD2
CASSLDLRRTSGSTDTQYF
TGTGCCAGCAGCTTGGACTTACGGCGGACTAGCGGGAGCACAGATACGCAGTATTTT
>TRBV7-9|TRBJ1-4|.
CASRNQGLSEKLFF
TGTGCCAGCAGGAATCAGGGTCTGAGTGAAAAACTGTTTTTT
>TRBV2|TRBJ1-2|TRBD1
CASSVDREGYGYTF
TGTGCCAGCAGTGTGGACAGGGAGGGATATGGCTACACCTTC
>TRBV12-2|TRBJ1-5|.
CASRLALVQDLNQPQHF
TGTGCAAGTCGCTTAGCGCTCGTACAGGATCTCAATCAGCCCCAGCATTTT
>TRBV19|TRBJ1-2|.
CASSKREWGYTF
TGTGCCAGTAGTAAACGGGAGTGGGGCTACACCTTC
>TRBV29-1|TRBJ1-2|.
CSVPTGIYGYTF
TGCAGCGTTCCGACAGGAATCTATGGCTACACCTTC
>TRBV7-2|TRBJ1-2|TRBD1
CASSLSSGGLNVHTF
TGTGCCAGCAGCTTATCGTCAGGGGGGCTGAATGTCCACACCTTC